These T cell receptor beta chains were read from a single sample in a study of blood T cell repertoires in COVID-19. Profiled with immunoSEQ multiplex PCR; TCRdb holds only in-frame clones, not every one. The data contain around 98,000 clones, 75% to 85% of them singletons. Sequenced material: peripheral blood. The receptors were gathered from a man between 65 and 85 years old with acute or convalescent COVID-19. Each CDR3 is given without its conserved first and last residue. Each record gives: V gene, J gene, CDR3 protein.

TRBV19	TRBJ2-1	ASTPYGAGSNEQF
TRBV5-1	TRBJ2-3	ASTPGFGGTDTQY
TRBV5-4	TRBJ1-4	ASSAELGPSEKLF
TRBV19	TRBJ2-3	ASSSRLAVSHNTQY
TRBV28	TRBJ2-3	ASSLLNASPQY
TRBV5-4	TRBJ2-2	ASSSPSLNTGELF
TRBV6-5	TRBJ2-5	ASTLNGGETQY
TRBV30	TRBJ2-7	ALQGWGYEQY
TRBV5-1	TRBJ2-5	ASSLGLAVQETQY
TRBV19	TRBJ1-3	ASSQQAGNTIY
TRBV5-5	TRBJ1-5	ASSLAGDSNQPQH
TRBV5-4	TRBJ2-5	ASSPGDSTEETQY
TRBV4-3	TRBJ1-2	ASSQVADAHYGYT